This T cell receptor beta chain was obtained from a study of blood T cell repertoires in COVID-19. Clones were read by immunoSEQ multiplex PCR, and TCRdb kept only the in-frame ones, dropping some. The sample consists of a few hundred thousand clones, 70% to 90% of them appearing once. Germline V gene lookup returns CDR1 MNHEY and CDR2 SVGAGI. With 3 bases clipped from V and 3 bases from J, the junction kept 5 bases outside the gene matches. This CDR3 contains 16 residues. Sequencing was carried out using peripheral blood. This TCR was recovered from a man aged 40-49 years with acute or convalescent COVID-19. The rearrangement uses TRBV6-5 and TRBJ1-1, with 12 bases that match TRBD1. The CDR3 DNA sequence: TGTGCCAGCAGTTATCTAAGGGACAGGGGGCACACTGAAGCTTTCTTT. This encodes CASSYLRDRGHTEAFF.